This T cell receptor beta chain was documented in a study of T cells in tumors after PD-1 blockade (dated by TCRdb to 2018 to 2020). Looking at the study overall: Exclusion criteria were prior checkpoint blockade, use of systemic immunosuppressants, or recent radiotherapy or other anti-cancer therapy within 4 weeks. On average, peripheral blood samples had roughly 110,000 TCR templates (range roughly 22,000-290,000) and about 35,000 unique clonotypes. Patients were treated with either pembrolizumab 200 mg every 3 weeks or cemiplimab 350 mg every 2 weeks. Clinical response was assessed using RECIST version 1.1. Some patients also continued taking vismodegib 150 mg daily during anti-PD-1 treatment. The study performed paired single-cell RNA and TCR sequencing on site-matched tumors from BCC or SCC patients before and after anti-PD-1 therapy. To compare clonotypes in blood versus tumor, bulk TCR sequencing was run on around eleven peripheral blood samples drawn from four to six patients. Study-wide findings and limitations: The source of novel T cell clones was not identified, and lymphoid organs or rare unexpanded clones within the tumor or the tumor periphery could be included among the possible sources. Around 41% of tumor TCR clonotypes were found in blood, and some novel exhausted tumor clones appeared in pre-treatment blood, suggesting peripheral recruitment.

The CDR3 starts with the cysteine, ends with the phenylalanine, and has 13 residues. Only the CDR3 region is kept as DNA, spanning 39 bases read in frame from base 1. Trimming costs V 8 bases and J 3 bases, and their ends lie 13 bases apart. Deep TCRbeta sequencing was performed with the immunoSEQ platform. Processing in the source paper ran as follows. For further analysis, only productive rearrangements were exported out of the immunoSEQ Analyzer. T cell phenotypes were assigned to bulk TCRbeta clonotypes by matching the clonotypes to single-cell RNA+TCR-seq clones that had the same TCRbeta sequence. Using bulk TCR sequencing data, clone enrichment in tumor was calculated by dividing a clone's tumor frequency by the same clone's PBMC frequency. TCRs were grouped by GLIPH into specificity groups, defined as clusters of distinct TCRs likely recognizing common antigens via shared CDR3 motifs. In its TCRdb copy, this immuneACCESS table keeps in-frame sequences only and misses some clones. Where compared with another copy, unresolved V genes explain less than half of these, and the others have no known cause. V, J and clone size are those of that table, while D and trimming were read from the DNA. For this sample there are about 19,000 clones; about 85% appear just once. About a quarter of the sample comes from the top ten.

For bulk TCRbeta sequencing, genomic DNA was extracted from tumor biopsies or peripheral blood, and input amounts ranged from about 600 ng to 6,004 ng. All patients had histologically proven advanced or metastatic basal or squamous cell carcinoma and were poor candidates for surgical resection. Of the roughly eleven patients in the basal cell carcinoma cohort, about eight underwent bulk tumor TCR sequencing. This clone was found a few times. Its antigen remains undetermined. No much larger clone exists at a distance of one base, and base qualities are not known. This sequence originates from a human donor with advanced basal cell or squamous cell carcinoma (not recorded which). Sequenced here: PBMCs, sampled after anti-PD-1 therapy. The rearranged segments are TRBV12-3 or TRBV12-4 and TRBJ2-5; no D segment can be confidently identified. The DNA sequence follows: TGTGCCAGCGTCCCGCCCGAGGAAGAGACCCAGTACTTC. This is translated as CASVPPEEETQYF.